Listed below are T cell receptor beta chains from one sample, sequenced in a study of blood T cell repertoires in COVID-19. Clones were read by immunoSEQ multiplex PCR, and TCRdb kept only the in-frame ones, dropping some. Of some 170,000 clones in the sample, 87% were seen once. The sample comprised PBMCs or T cells enriched from blood (not recorded which). These TCRs come from a human donor with acute COVID-19. The donor label of this sample is uncertain. CDR3s include the opening cysteine and the closing phenylalanine or tryptophan. The D gene is left open where the match is weak. Expanded clones get a size class; other rows say once, few or many, or leave the size out.

size | D | J | length | V | DNA | CDR3
- | - | TRBJ1-2 | 11 | TRBV6-5 | TGTGCCAGCAGTTCAAACTATGGCTACACCTTC | CASSSNYGYTF
- | - | TRBJ1-5 | 14 | TRBV2 | TGTGCCAGCAGTGCCGCGGGGGGCAATCAGCCCCAGCATTTT | CASSAAGGNQPQHF
- | - | TRBJ2-7 | 16 | TRBV19 | TGTGCCAGTAGTATCCGTGGTGGGCAGAGCTCCTACGAGCAGTACTTC | CASSIRGGQSSYEQYF
- | TRBD1 | TRBJ1-2 | 13 | TRBV18 | TGTGCCAGCTCGCCTACAGGGGGCGACGGCTACACCTTC | CASSPTGGDGYTF
- | TRBD2 | TRBJ2-7 | 12 | TRBV5-1 | TGCGCCAGCAGTCGGGGGGTCAACGAGCAGTACTTC | CASSRGVNEQYF
once | TRBD1 | TRBJ2-2 | 14 | TRBV4-2 | TGTGCCAGCAGCCCCCGACAGGGGACCGGGGAGCTGTTTTTT | CASSPRQGTGELFF
- | TRBD1 | TRBJ2-7 | 14 | TRBV30 | TGTGCCTGGTTCCTGGACAGGGTAACCTACGAGCAGTACTTC | CAWFLDRVTYEQYF
once | - | TRBJ1-4 | 13 | TRBV30 | TGTGCCTGGAGTTACGCTGGGGGGGAAAAACTGTTTTTT | CAWSYAGGEKLFF
- | TRBD2 | TRBJ2-1 | 15 | TRBV14 | TGTGCCAGCAGCCAAACTAGCGGGGGGCGGAATGAGCAGTTCTTC | CASSQTSGGRNEQFF
- | - | TRBJ2-5 | 13 | TRBV6-5 | TGTGCCAGCCTCCGACAGGTCGGGGAGACCCAGTACTTC | CASLRQVGETQYF
- | TRBD1 | TRBJ1-2 | 16 | TRBV4-3 | TGCGCCAGCAGCCAAGATCTAGGACAGGGTGCCTATGGCTACACCTTC | CASSQDLGQGAYGYTF
- | - | TRBJ1-2 | 13 | TRBV7-3 | TGTGCCAGCAGCTTGGGACTTTTCTATGGCTACACCTTC | CASSLGLFYGYTF
once | - | TRBJ1-1 | 13 | TRBV30 | TGTGCCTCCCCGGGACAAACGAACACTGAAGCTTTCTTT | CASPGQTNTEAFF
- | - | TRBJ2-4 | 15 | TRBV4-1 | TGCGCCAGCAGCCTCGCTGGGCTAGCCAAAAACATTCAGTACTTC | CASSLAGLAKNIQYF
once | - | TRBJ2-2 | 13 | TRBV28 | TGTGCCAGCAGTAAGTCGGGAACCGGGGAGCTGTTTTTT | CASSKSGTGELFF
- | - | TRBJ2-1 | 17 | TRBV19 | TGTGCCAGTAGTTCCCCCCGCGAGGCGCGGGGAATGGGTGAGCAGTTCTTC | CASSSPREARGMGEQFF
- | - | TRBJ1-1 | 13 | TRBV28 | TGTGCCAGCAGCCAGGGACTTCGGGGTGAAGCTTTCTTT | CASSQGLRGEAFF
- | TRBD1 | TRBJ1-1 | 15 | TRBV30 | TGTGCCTGGAGACAGGGGATAGGGCTGAACACTGAAGCTTTCTTT | CAWRQGIGLNTEAFF
- | TRBD1 | TRBJ2-3 | 15 | TRBV10-1 | TGCGCCAGCAGTGGAGGACAGGGGATAACAGATACGCAGTATTTT | CASSGGQGITDTQYF
- | - | TRBJ1-5 | 15 | TRBV5-8 | TGTGCCAGCAGCTTGGAAGGGGATAGCAATCAGCCCCAGCATTTT | CASSLEGDSNQPQHF
- | TRBD2 | TRBJ2-5 | 16 | TRBV5-1 | TGCGCCAGCAGCGTTGGGACTAGCGTCCTACAAGAGACCCAGTACTTC | CASSVGTSVLQETQYF
- | - | TRBJ2-7 | 9 | TRBV29-1 | TGCAGCGTTGCATCCGAGCAGTACTTC | CSVASEQYF
- | - | TRBJ1-2 | 12 | TRBV30 | TGTGCCTGGAAACTAACTTCCTATGGCTACACCTTC | CAWKLTSYGYTF
- | TRBD1 | TRBJ1-2 | 15 | TRBV18 | TGTGCCAGCTCACCGACTTCCGGGACAGGGACCTACGGGACCTTC | CASSPTSGTGTYGTF
- | - | TRBJ1-1 | 13 | TRBV19 | TGTGCCAGTAGTATTGCGGGACTCACTGAAGCTTTCTTT | CASSIAGLTEAFF
- | TRBD1 | TRBJ1-2 | 16 | TRBV7-8 | TGTGCCAGCAGCCGATCTCGGGACAGGGCGAACTATGGCTACACCTTC | CASSRSRDRANYGYTF
- | - | TRBJ1-5 | 13 | TRBV30 | TGTGCCTGGAGTCAGGGTCGGGATCAGCCCCAGCATTTT | CAWSQGRDQPQHF
once | TRBD1 | TRBJ1-1 | 14 | TRBV19 | TGTGCCAGTAGTATAGTACAGGGGGGAACTGAAGCTTTCTTT | CASSIVQGGTEAFF
- | TRBD1 | TRBJ1-5 | 14 | TRBV2 | TGTGCCAGCAGTGGAGACAGGGTACATCAGCCCCAGCATTTT | CASSGDRVHQPQHF
once | TRBD1 | TRBJ2-4 | 17 | TRBV5-1 | TGCGCCAGCAGTCGAGCCCAGGGGGACCTAGCCAAAAACATTCAGTACTTC | CASSRAQGDLAKNIQYF
- | - | TRBJ2-5 | 14 | TRBV21-1 | TGTGCCAGCAGCGTGGGGGACAGGGAAGAGACCCAGTACTTC | CASSVGDREETQYF
- | TRBD2 | TRBJ2-1 | 16 | TRBV5-1 | TGCGCCAGCAGCTTGGCCGGGACTAACAGGAACAATGAGCAGTTCTTC | CASSLAGTNRNNEQFF
- | - | TRBJ2-3 | 13 | TRBV7-9 | TGTGCCATGACAGGAAAGAACACAGATACGCAGTATTTT | CAMTGKNTDTQYF
- | - | TRBJ1-1 | 14 | TRBV27 | TGTGCCAGCAGCCCAGACAGGTCTAACACTGAAGCTTTCTTT | CASSPDRSNTEAFF
- | - | TRBJ1-2 | 15 | TRBV6-5 | TGTGCCAGCAGTTACGAGGGCGGCAGAACCTATGGCTACACCTTC | CASSYEGGRTYGYTF
- | TRBD2 | TRBJ2-5 | 17 | TRBV2 | TGTGCCAGCAGTGAAGAACTAGCGGGGGGGCCCCAAGAGACCCAGTACTTC | CASSEELAGGPQETQYF
once | - | TRBJ2-7 | 13 | TRBV6-5 | TGTGCCAGCAGTTTCCGGCAGGGCCACGAGCAGTACTTC | CASSFRQGHEQYF
- | TRBD1 | TRBJ1-2 | 15 | TRBV28 | TGTGCCAGCAGTTTAACCCCTGGACAGGGCTATGGCTACACCTTC | CASSLTPGQGYGYTF
- | - | TRBJ1-3 | 12 | TRBV7-9 | TGTGCCAGCGTTGAGGTGGGAAACACCATATATTTT | CASVEVGNTIYF
- | TRBD1 | TRBJ1-1 | 15 | TRBV2 | TGTGCCAGCAGTCAGGACAGGGGGCCGAACACTGAAGCTTTCTTT | CASSQDRGPNTEAFF
- | TRBD2 | TRBJ2-7 | 15 | TRBV19 | TGTGCCAGTAGCCTACAGCGGGGGACATCCTACGAGCAGTACTTC | CASSLQRGTSYEQYF
- | TRBD1 | TRBJ2-4 | 14 | TRBV5-1 | TGCGCCAGCAGCCCGGGACAGGGGGATGACATTCAGTACTTC | CASSPGQGDDIQYF
- | - | TRBJ1-1 | 16 | TRBV19 | TGTGCCAGTAGTATCCCGCCTGGTGAGGGAGCCACTGAAGCTTTCTTT | CASSIPPGEGATEAFF
- | - | TRBJ2-7 | 16 | TRBV7-9 | TGTGCCAGCAGCTTCGTCGGCGGCAGGGGTTCCTACGAGCAGTACTTC | CASSFVGGRGSYEQYF
- | TRBD1 | TRBJ1-1 | 14 | TRBV30 | TGTGCCTCCGACAGGGACAACACGAACACTGAAGCTTTCTTT | CASDRDNTNTEAFF
- | TRBD1 | TRBJ1-1 | 16 | TRBV27 | TGTGCCAGCAGTTTTCGACAGGGTATGAAAAACACTGAAGCTTTCTTT | CASSFRQGMKNTEAFF
- | TRBD1 | TRBJ2-7 | 14 | TRBV2 | TGTGCCAGCAGTGACGCCGGGACAGTTTACGAGCAGTACTTC | CASSDAGTVYEQYF
- | TRBD1 | TRBJ1-1 | 16 | TRBV7-3 | TGTGCCAGCAGCCCAAACGGTGGGCAGGGGGTCACTGAAGCTTTCTTT | CASSPNGGQGVTEAFF
- | - | TRBJ2-2 | 16 | TRBV7-3 | TGTGCCAGCAGCTTAGTCCGAACTACGAACACCGGGGAGCTGTTTTTT | CASSLVRTTNTGELFF
- | TRBD1 | TRBJ2-7 | 14 | TRBV27 | TGTGCCAGCACCTCTGGGGACAGGGACCACGAGCAGTACTTC | CASTSGDRDHEQYF
- | - | TRBJ1-2 | 13 | TRBV4-2 | TGTGCCAGCAGCCAAGATGGAGGGGCTGGCTACACCTTC | CASSQDGGAGYTF
- | - | TRBJ2-7 | 14 | TRBV5-1 | TGCGCCAGCAGGGGACTCCCCAGCTCCTACGAGCAATACTTC | CASRGLPSSYEQYF
- | TRBD2 | TRBJ2-3 | 14 | TRBV20-1 | TGCAGTGCTAGTCTAGCGGGGGTTGCAGATACGCAGTATTTT | CSASLAGVADTQYF
- | - | TRBJ1-5 | 14 | TRBV19 | TGTGCCAGTATGGGGCCGCAGTCCAATCAGCCCCAGCATTTT | CASMGPQSNQPQHF
- | - | TRBJ2-7 | 13 | TRBV7-6 | TGTGCCAGCAGACCAACAGGCGTTAACGAGCAGTACTTC | CASRPTGVNEQYF
- | TRBD2 | TRBJ2-3 | 17 | TRBV18 | TGTGCCAGCTCACCGGGACTAGCCATACACCGCACAGATACGCAGTATTTT | CASSPGLAIHRTDTQYF
- | - | TRBJ2-7 | 15 | TRBV6-5 | TGTGCCAGCGCGGCAGGGCGGGACGGTAGCTACGAGCAGTACTTC | CASAAGRDGSYEQYF